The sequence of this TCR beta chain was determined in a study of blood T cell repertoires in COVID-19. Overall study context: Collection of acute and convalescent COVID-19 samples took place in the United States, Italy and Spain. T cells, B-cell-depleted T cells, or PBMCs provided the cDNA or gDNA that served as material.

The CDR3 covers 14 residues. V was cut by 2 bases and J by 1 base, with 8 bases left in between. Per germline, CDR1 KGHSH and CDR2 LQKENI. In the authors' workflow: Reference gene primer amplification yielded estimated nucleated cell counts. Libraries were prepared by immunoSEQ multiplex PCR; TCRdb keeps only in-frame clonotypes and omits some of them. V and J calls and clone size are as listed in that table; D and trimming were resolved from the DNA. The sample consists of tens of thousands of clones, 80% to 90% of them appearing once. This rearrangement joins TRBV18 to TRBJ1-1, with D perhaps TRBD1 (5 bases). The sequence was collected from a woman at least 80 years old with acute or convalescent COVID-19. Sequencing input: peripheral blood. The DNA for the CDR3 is TGTGCCAGCTCACCAAACCAGGGGAACACTGAAGCTTTCTTT. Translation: CASSPNQGNTEAFF.